This T cell receptor (beta chain) was documented in a study of blood T cell repertoires in COVID-19. Study-level information: Sample material is recorded as cDNA or gDNA derived from T cells, B-cell-depleted T cells, or PBMCs.

Authors' data handling: Quantification of nucleated cells was approximated via reference gene primer amplification. The repertoire was sequenced with immunoSEQ multiplex PCR; TCRdb's copy has only in-frame clones and lacks some. The DNA gave D and trimming, while V, J and clone size come from that table. The repertoire holds roughly 62,000 clones, with approximately 86% as singletons. Unmatched junction bases numbered 7, after V lost 0 bases and J lost 5 bases. Germline-derived CDR1 and CDR2 are SGHRS and YFSETQ. The CDR3 consists of 17 residues. V usage is TRBV5-1 and J usage is TRBJ2-1; 11 positions agree with TRBD2. The receptor was derived from a human donor with active COVID-19. The donor label of this sample is uncertain. The specimen was peripheral blood. The CDR3 nucleotides read TGCGCCAGCAGCTTGGTTAGCGGGGGGGCTTATCACAATGAGCAGTTCTTC. It codes for CASSLVSGGAYHNEQFF.